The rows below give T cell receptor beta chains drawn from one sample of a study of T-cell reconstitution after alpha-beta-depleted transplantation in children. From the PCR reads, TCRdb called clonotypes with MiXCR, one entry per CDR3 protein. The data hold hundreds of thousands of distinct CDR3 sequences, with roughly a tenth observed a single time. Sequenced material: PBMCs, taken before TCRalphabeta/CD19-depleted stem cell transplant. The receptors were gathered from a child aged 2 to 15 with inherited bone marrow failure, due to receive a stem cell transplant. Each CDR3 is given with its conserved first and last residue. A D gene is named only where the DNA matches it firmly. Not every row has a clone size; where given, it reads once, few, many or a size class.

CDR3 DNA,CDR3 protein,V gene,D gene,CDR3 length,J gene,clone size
TGCAGCGTCTACCGGGACAACTCCTACGAGCAGTACTTC,CSVYRDNSYEQYF,TRBV29-1,-,13,TRBJ2-7,many
TGTGCCAGCAGCGTAACGCCGTCTCTAGTCTACGAGCAGTACTTC,CASSVTPSLVYEQYF,TRBV9,-,15,TRBJ2-7,many
TGTGCCAGCAGCTATCTACAGGGGGGCCATGGCTACACCTTC,CASSYLQGGHGYTF,TRBV9,TRBD1,14,TRBJ1-2,many
TGTGCCAGCAGCTTACTAGCGAGGTACAGCACAGATACGCAGTATTTT,CASSLLARYSTDTQYF,TRBV7-2,-,16,TRBJ2-3,-
TGTGCCAGCAGCCAGCGAGGACTAGCGGGAGAAGAGACCCAGTACTTC,CASSQRGLAGEETQYF,TRBV4-2,TRBD2,16,TRBJ2-5,many
TGCGCCAGCAGCCAAGTAGCGGGACCCTACGAGCAGTACTTC,CASSQVAGPYEQYF,TRBV4-3,TRBD2,14,TRBJ2-7,many
TGCAGTGTTAGGGGCAGGAACCATGGCTACACCTTC,CSVRGRNHGYTF,TRBV20-1,-,12,TRBJ1-2,-
TGCAGTGCTAGAGCGGGGGCAGGGGAGCTGTTTTTT,CSARAGAGELFF,TRBV20-1,-,12,TRBJ2-2,-
TGCAGCGCGACAGGGAATACTTATGGCTACACCTTC,CSATGNTYGYTF,TRBV29-1,TRBD1,12,TRBJ1-2,many
TGCAGTGCTAGATCTTCTATAGCGGGAAAAAACATTCAGTACTTC,CSARSSIAGKNIQYF,TRBV20-1,TRBD2,15,TRBJ2-4,many